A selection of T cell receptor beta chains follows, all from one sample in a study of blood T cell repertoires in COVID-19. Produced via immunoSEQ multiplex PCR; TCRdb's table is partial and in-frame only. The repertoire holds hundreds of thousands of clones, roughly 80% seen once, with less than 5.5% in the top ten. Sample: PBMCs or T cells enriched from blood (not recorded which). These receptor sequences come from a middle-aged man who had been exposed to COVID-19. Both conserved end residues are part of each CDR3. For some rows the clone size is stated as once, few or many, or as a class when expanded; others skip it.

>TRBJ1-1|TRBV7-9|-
CASSSTVPEAFF
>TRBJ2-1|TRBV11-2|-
CASSRERASYNEQFF
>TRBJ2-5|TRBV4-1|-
CASSHAGTSGRRAETQYF
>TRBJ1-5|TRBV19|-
CASSIDRIRVGQPQHF
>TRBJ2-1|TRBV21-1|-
CASRQKRATNNEQFF
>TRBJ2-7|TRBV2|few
CASSELSRTSEQYF
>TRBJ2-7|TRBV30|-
CAWSPPARREQYF
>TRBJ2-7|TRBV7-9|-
CASSLLVAGGISYEQYF
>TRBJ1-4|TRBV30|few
CAWSQDTGGKLFF
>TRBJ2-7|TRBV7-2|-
CASSTPGLAEYYEQYF
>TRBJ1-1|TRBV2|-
CASAGQSNTEAFF
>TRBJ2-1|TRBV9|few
CASSPPSGPPYNEQFF
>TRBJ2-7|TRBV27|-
CASSFVPGVYEQYF
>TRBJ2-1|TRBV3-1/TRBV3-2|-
CASSQVQPGTARGKFF
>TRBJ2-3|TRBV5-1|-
CASSSFPDPGQGTSTDTQYF
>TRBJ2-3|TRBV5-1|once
CASSPRQGSDTQYF
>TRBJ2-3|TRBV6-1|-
CASSENIAGSTDTQYF
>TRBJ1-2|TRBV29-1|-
CSVGGFGRGYGYTF
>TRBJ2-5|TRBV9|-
CASSVGFRPWETQYF
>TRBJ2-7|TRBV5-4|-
CASSLVQGSNEQYF